These T cell receptor beta chains were read from a single sample in a study of identical twins. MiXCR, applied by TCRdb to the 5' RACE reads, yields one record per CDR3 protein. The sample records 250,000 to 300,000 distinct CDR3 sequences, 7.5% to 9.5% being singletons. These sequences were also reported in another study, on yellow fever vaccine responses in identical twins.

Sequenced: CD8+ T cells sorted from blood. The receptor set was obtained from a woman aged 18 to 35 in good health. CDR3s include the opening cysteine and the closing phenylalanine or tryptophan.

>TRBV5-1
CASSLRNSPGHLFAEAFF
>TRBV5-6
CASSLLAGGPPETQYF
>TRBV7-9
CASSSHTERDRGYEQYF
>TRBV6-2/TRBV6-3
CASSYGSPGELFF
>TRBV20-1
CSARDRGQGVTEAFF
>TRBV2
CASRGRGKNIQYF
>TRBV2
CASSDIGASGNTIYF
>TRBV3-1
CASSTIRYRQETQYF
>TRBV12-3/TRBV12-4
CASSLGQGITPLHF
>TRBV4-1
CASSQEFPARGTEAFF
>TRBV20-1
CSARDAGTSYTGELFF
>TRBV7-9
CASSSLADEQYF